A single sample gave rise to the 24 T cell receptor beta chains below, sequenced in a study of early T cells in non-severe SARS-CoV-2 infection. A single record per CDR3 protein comes from TCRdb applying MiXCR to the 5' RACE reads. The data hold 75,000 or so distinct CDR3 sequences, with 12% observed a single time. The sequencing input was whole blood. These receptors all come from an adult who was a healthcare worker with PCR-confirmed SARS-CoV-2 infection or an uninfected control (not recorded which).

This chain links TRBV29-1 with TRBJ2-7; 10 positions agree with TRBD2. In germline, CDR1 is SQVTM, CDR2 ANQGSEA. This CDR3 has 15 amino acids. After removal of 7 bases from V and 1 base from J, the junction contained 10 bases not matched to a gene. CDR3 bases: TGCAGCGGGGACGGAAGCGGGAGGGCTTCCTACGAGCAGTACTTC. This gives the protein CSGDGSGRASYEQYF.

This clonotype was seen a few times. V and J are TRBV7-9 and TRBJ1-1; D uncertain. Germline V gene lookup returns CDR1 SEHNR and CDR2 FQNEAQ (reference sequence). Trimming removed 5 bases at V and 3 bases at J, with 10 bases between. CDR3 size: 13 residues. CDR3 bases: TGTGCCAGCAGCCCTAGCGGGGACACTGAAGCTTTCTTT. This codes for CASSPSGDTEAFF.

This clonotype was recorded at least ten times. The rearrangement joins TRBV11-1 to TRBJ2-1; D is unclear. The CDR3 consists of 14 residues. Trimming pared 0 bases from V and 8 bases from J, leaving 11 bases between. Per germline, CDR1 SGHAT and CDR2 FQDESV (reference sequence). Here the CDR3 reads CASSLAPQGHEQFF. In DNA form, the CDR3 reads TGTGCCAGCAGCTTAGCTCCCCAAGGCCATGAGCAGTTCTTC.

This clonotype was seen ten or more times. This chain joins TRBV5-5 and TRBJ2-7, with D possibly being TRBD1 (6 bases). This CDR3 has 15 amino acids. Trimming pared 4 bases from V and 4 bases from J, leaving 18 bases between. Germline CDR1 reads SGHKS; CDR2 reads YYEKEE (reference sequence). The chain's CDR3 is CASSPLGQGLYEQYF. CDR3 sequence (DNA): TGTGCCAGCAGCCCCCTTGGCCAGGGGCTATACGAGCAGTACTTC.

This clonotype was picked up many times. This chain joins TRBV6-1 and TRBJ2-1, with no clear D. Germline V lookup: CDR1 MNHNS, CDR2 SASEGT. Deletions cut 4 bases from V and 6 bases from J, with 7 bases between. The CDR3 spans 12 residues. CDR3 amino acids: CASSVVLNEQFF. The CDR3 nucleotides are TGTGCCAGCAGTGTCGTCCTCAATGAGCAGTTCTTC.

This clonotype showed up many times. CDR3 amino acids: CSVEGTPTGEQYF. The CDR3 DNA is TGCAGCGTTGAAGGGACACCGACGGGAGAGCAGTACTTC. The rearrangement uses TRBV29-1 and TRBJ2-7; D is tentatively TRBD1 or TRBD2 (5 bases each). Germline-derived CDR1 and CDR2 are SQVTM and ANQGSEA. CDR3 length equals 13 residues. Trimming removed 1 base at V and 7 bases at J, with 14 bases between.

This clonotype was observed at least ten times. The chain joins TRBV7-6 to TRBJ2-5; possibly TRBD1 or TRBD2 for D (6 bases each). Trimming took off 1 base at V and 5 bases at J, with 14 bases between the two ends. CDR3 length equals 15 residues. Germline CDR1 and CDR2: SGHVS and FNYEAQ. DNA of the CDR3: TGTGCCAGCAGCTTAGTCGGGGGCGCCCCGGAGACCCAGTACTTC. Translated, it gives CASSLVGGAPETQYF. Combining the CDR3 with reference TRBV7-6 and TRBJ2-5 gives the whole variable domain GAGVSQSPRYKVTKRGQDVALRCDPISGHVSLYWYRQALGQGPEFLTYFNYEAQQDKSGLPNDRFSAERPEGSISTLTIQRTEQRDSAMYRCASSLVGGAPETQYFGPGTRLLVL.

Ten or more counts support this clonotype. This chain uses TRBV20-1 with TRBJ2-7; D is uncertain. The V gene lost 4 bases and the J gene lost 3 bases, with 16 bases spanning the gap. The CDR3 extends over 14 amino acids. The germline gives CDR1 DFQATT, CDR2 SNEGSKA (reference sequence). CDR3 in DNA: TGCAGTGCTATTAAGACCCCTAGAAGCTACGAGCAGTACTTC. Translated: CSAIKTPRSYEQYF.

This chain connects TRBV4-1 to TRBJ2-3, with D perhaps TRBD2 (6 bases). This CDR3 is 17 amino acids long. V was pared by 0 bases and J by 2 bases, with 15 bases between. The V gene's germline CDR1 is MGHRA and CDR2 YSYEKL. CDR3 loop: CASSQDSPGATTDTQYF. The DNA for the CDR3 is TGCGCCAGCAGCCAAGATTCTCCGGGAGCCACCACAGATACGCAGTATTTT.

The genes are TRBV20-1 and TRBJ2-5; D call uncertain. V was shortened by 6 bases and J by 1 base, with 12 bases between the two germline ends. This CDR3 is built from 13 residues. Germline CDR1 DFQATT, CDR2 SNEGSKA (reference sequence). In nucleotides, the CDR3 is TGCAGTGCCACAAAGAAGATCCAAGAGACCCAGTACTTC. It yields the protein CSATKKIQETQYF.

In this sample, this clonotype turned up a few times. The V call is TRBV7-8, the J call TRBJ1-2; 8 bases map to TRBD1. J was trimmed by 6 bases and V by 3 bases; bases with no gene match: 9. This CDR3 is 15 amino acids long. CDR1 and CDR2 from the germline V gene are SGHVS and FQNEAQ. For the CDR3, the DNA is TGTGCCAGCAGCTTTAAAGCCGGGACAGGCAATGGCTACACCTTC. Amino acid sequence: CASSFKAGTGNGYTF.

Many counts were recorded for this clonotype. V and J are TRBV11-2 and TRBJ1-3; D uncertain. The CDR3 sequence is 14 residues long. Germline loops: CDR1 SGHAT, CDR2 FQNNGV. V dropped 5 bases and J dropped 2 bases, with 10 bases sitting between them. The CDR3 sequence: CASSPLGTGNTIYF. In DNA form, the CDR3 reads TGTGCCAGCAGCCCCCTGGGGACTGGAAACACCATATATTTT.

V gene TRBV7-3 combines with J gene TRBJ1-2; D is perhaps TRBD1 (5 bases). This CDR3 is built from 15 residues. Trimming took off 2 bases at V and 0 bases at J, with 10 bases between the two ends. Germline CDR1 and CDR2: SGHTA and FQGTGA. CDR3 DNA sequence: TGTGCCAGCAGCTTAGGGGGAGACTCTAACTATGGCTACACCTTC. Translated: CASSLGGDSNYGYTF.

The sample holds a few counts of this clonotype. The rearrangement joins TRBV25-1 to TRBJ1-6; D gene ambiguous. Per germline, CDR1 MGHDK and CDR2 SYGVNS. Trimming took off 4 bases at V and 0 bases at J, with 7 bases between the two ends. The length of the CDR3 is 15 residues. The CDR3 nucleotides are TGTGCCAGCAGTGGGCTCAGCTCCTATAATTCACCCCTCCACTTT. Amino acids: CASSGLSSYNSPLHF.

In its sample, this clonotype was seen a few times. This chain connects TRBV5-1 to TRBJ2-1; the D gene is possibly TRBD2 (6 bases). CDR3 length: 14 amino acids. The V and J ends lost 6 bases and 0 bases respectively, with 10 bases between them. Germline assignment: CDR1 SGHRS and CDR2 YFSETQ. For the CDR3, the DNA is TGCGCCAGCAAAGTGACTAGCTCCTACAATGAGCAGTTCTTC. Its protein product is CASKVTSSYNEQFF.

In this sample, this clonotype turned up many times. This sequence joins TRBV6-4 and TRBJ1-6, with D possibly being TRBD1 (5 bases). This CDR3 contains 15 residues. The V gene lost 0 bases and the J gene lost 9 bases, with 12 bases spanning the gap. Germline values: CDR1 MRHNA, CDR2 SNTAGT. CDR3 bases: TGTGCCAGCAGTGACTCAAGGGACCCTCGTTCACCCCTCCACTTT. Translating gives CASSDSRDPRSPLHF.

Many counts were recorded for this clonotype. The chain links TRBV7-9 to TRBJ2-7; D is possibly TRBD2 (5 bases). Germline assignment: CDR1 SEHNR and CDR2 FQNEAQ (reference sequence). The V end lost 10 bases, the J end lost 3 bases, and 19 bases lay between the germline ends. The CDR3 covers 14 residues. The CDR3 spells CATQLKAEDYEQYF. CDR3 DNA: TGTGCCACCCAGCTTAAGGCGGAGGACTACGAGCAGTACTTC.

This clonotype was counted a few times. J is TRBJ2-3 and V is TRBV2, with D perhaps matching TRBD1 (6 bases). CDR3 length: 14 residues. CDR1 SNHLY and CDR2 FYNNEI come from the germline V gene. The V and J ends lost 10 bases and 0 bases respectively, with 14 bases between them. CDR3 loop: CATQGRVSTDTQYF. CDR3 DNA: TGTGCCACCCAGGGGCGGGTAAGCACAGATACGCAGTATTTT.

This clonotype has a count of ten or more. The V and J genes are TRBV9 and TRBJ2-2, with D perhaps matching TRBD1 (6 bases). Trimming pared 1 base from V and 5 bases from J, leaving 6 bases between. The CDR3 runs to 13 residues. Germline V gene lookup returns CDR1 SGDLS and CDR2 YYNGEE. The CDR3 DNA reads as TGTGCCAGCAGCGTAACAGGGACCGGGGAGCTGTTTTTT. Protein: CASSVTGTGELFF.

This clonotype was counted between two and nine times. This chain connects TRBV18 to TRBJ1-1; no definite D call. The V and J ends lost 6 bases and 1 base respectively, with 9 bases between them. CDR1 KGHSH and CDR2 LQKENI come from the germline V gene. This CDR3 is 13 amino acids long. CDR3 DNA sequence: TGTGCCAGCTCCTCCGATCCGAACACTGAAGCTTTCTTT. Translated: CASSSDPNTEAFF.

The V gene is TRBV29-1, the J gene TRBJ2-1; TRBD2 matches at 7 bases. V lost 7 bases and J lost 6; bases outside the gene matches: 9. The CDR3 sequence is 13 residues long. Germline V gives CDR1 SQVTM, CDR2 ANQGSEA. The CDR3 DNA follows: TGCAGCGGGGGGACTATCGGTCCCAATGAGCAGTTCTTC. Encoded protein: CSGGTIGPNEQFF.

The rearrangement links TRBV7-2 to TRBJ2-1; D call uncertain. Per the germline V gene, CDR1 is SGHTA and CDR2 is FQGNSA. Trimming removed 5 bases from V and 7 bases from J, with 12 bases in between. The CDR3 consists of 13 residues. The CDR3 sequence: CASSQLRENEQFF. As DNA, the CDR3 is TGTGCCAGCAGCCAGCTAAGGGAAAATGAGCAGTTCTTC.

The table lists this clonotype with many counts. This chain joins TRBV29-1 and TRBJ2-5, with TRBD1 matching over 7 bases. The CDR3 sequence is 11 residues long. Germline V gives CDR1 SQVTM, CDR2 ANQGSEA. The V gene end was trimmed by 7 bases and the J gene end by 5 bases; junction bases not matched to a gene: 4. The CDR3 DNA reads TGCAGCGGAGGACAGGAGGAGACCCAGTACTTC. Translated: CSGGQEETQYF. The full variable domain, with the rest looked up from reference TRBV29-1 and TRBJ2-5, is SAVISQKPSRDICQRGTSLTIQCQVDSQVTMMFWYRQQPGQSLTLIATANQGSEATYESGFVIDKFPISRPNLTFSTLTVSNMSPEDSSIYLCSGGQEETQYFGPGTRLLVL.

This clonotype came up a few times. J is TRBJ2-1 and V is TRBV7-9; 11 bases are shared with TRBD2. Germline CDR1 SEHNR, CDR2 FQNEAQ (reference sequence). Losses at the gene ends were 4 bases for V and 14 bases for J; bases not matched to a gene: 13. The CDR3 is made up of 15 amino acids. The CDR3: CASSSTSGISREEFF. For the CDR3, the DNA is TGTGCCAGCAGCTCGACTAGCGGGATCTCCCGGGAGGAGTTCTTC.